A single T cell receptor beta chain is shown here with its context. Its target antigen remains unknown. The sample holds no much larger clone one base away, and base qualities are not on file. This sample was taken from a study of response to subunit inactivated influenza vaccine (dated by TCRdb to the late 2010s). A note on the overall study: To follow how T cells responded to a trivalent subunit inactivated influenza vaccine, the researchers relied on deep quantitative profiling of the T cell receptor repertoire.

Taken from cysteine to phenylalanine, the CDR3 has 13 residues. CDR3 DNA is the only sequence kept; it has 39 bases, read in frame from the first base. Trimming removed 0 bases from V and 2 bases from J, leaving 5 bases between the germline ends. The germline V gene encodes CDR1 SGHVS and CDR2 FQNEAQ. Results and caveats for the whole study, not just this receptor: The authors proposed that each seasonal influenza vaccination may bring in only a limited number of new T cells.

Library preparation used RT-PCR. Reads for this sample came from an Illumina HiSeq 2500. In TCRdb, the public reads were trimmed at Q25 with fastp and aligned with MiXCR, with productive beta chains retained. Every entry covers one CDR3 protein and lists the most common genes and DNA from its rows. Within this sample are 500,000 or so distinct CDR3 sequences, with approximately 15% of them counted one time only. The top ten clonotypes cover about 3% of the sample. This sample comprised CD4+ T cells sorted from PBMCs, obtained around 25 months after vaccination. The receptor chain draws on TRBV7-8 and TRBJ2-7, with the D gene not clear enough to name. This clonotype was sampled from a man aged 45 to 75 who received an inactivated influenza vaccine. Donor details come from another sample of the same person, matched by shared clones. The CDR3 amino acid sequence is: CASSLAPAYEQYF. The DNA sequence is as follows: TGTGCCAGCAGCTTAGCCCCAGCCTACGAGCAGTACTTC.